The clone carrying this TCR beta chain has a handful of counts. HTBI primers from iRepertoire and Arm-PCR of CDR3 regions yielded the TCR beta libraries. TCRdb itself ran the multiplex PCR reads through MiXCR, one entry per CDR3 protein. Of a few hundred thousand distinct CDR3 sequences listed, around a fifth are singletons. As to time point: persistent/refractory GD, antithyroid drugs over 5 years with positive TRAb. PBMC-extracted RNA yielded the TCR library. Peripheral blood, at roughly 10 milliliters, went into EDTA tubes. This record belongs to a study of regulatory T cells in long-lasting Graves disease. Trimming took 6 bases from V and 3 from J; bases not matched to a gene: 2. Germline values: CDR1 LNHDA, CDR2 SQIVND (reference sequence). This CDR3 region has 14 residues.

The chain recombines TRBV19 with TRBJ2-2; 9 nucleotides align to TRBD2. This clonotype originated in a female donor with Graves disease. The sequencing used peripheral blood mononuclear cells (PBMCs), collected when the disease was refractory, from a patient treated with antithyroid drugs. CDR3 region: CASRTSGYTGELFF. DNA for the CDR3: TGTGCCAGTAGAACTAGCGGGTACACCGGGGAGCTGTTTTTT.